The 24 T cell receptor beta chains in this list originate from one sample, sequenced in a study of T cells in Graves' hyperthyroidism and ophthalmopathy (dated by TCRdb to between 2017 and 2020). The library was obtained by multiplex PCR. This sample was sequenced with an Illumina HiSeq 2000. The TCR beta CDR3 regions were amplified from RNA transcripts. For the first round of RT-PCR on the TCR CDR3, the HTBI primer set was used together with the Qiagen OneStep RT-PCR kit. TCRdb applied fastp at Q25 and MiXCR to the public reads, then kept only in-frame beta chains. Rows are unified per CDR3 protein, each entry keeping the most common DNA and genes. A total of under 350,000 distinct CDR3 sequences appear in this sample, 15% to 20% of them only once. Clones ranked in the top ten supply about half of the sample. Sequencing was done on a sample of blood. The receptors were gathered from a woman in her 50s with Graves' hyperthyroidism.

This clonotype was picked up a small number of times. V usage is TRBV12-3 or TRBV12-4 and J usage is TRBJ1-2; 7 bases match TRBD1. The CDR3 has 17 amino acids. The V gene end was trimmed by 7 bases and the J gene end by 0 bases; junction bases not matched to a gene: 14. In DNA form, the CDR3 reads TGTGCCAGCACTCCTTGGCCGGGACAGCTTACTAACTATGGCTACACCTTC. Translation: CASTPWPGQLTNYGYTF.

In DNA, the CDR3 is TGTGCCAGCAGTTTACTAGAGGGACAGTTTGGACAGCCCCAGCATTTT. Amino acids: CASSLLEGQFGQPQHF. The chain employs TRBV28 and TRBJ1-5, with 7 positions matching TRBD1. The CDR3 is 16 amino acids. Germline-derived CDR1 and CDR2 are MDHEN and SYDVKM. Unmatched junction bases numbered 11, after V lost 2 bases and J lost 7 bases. The entire variable domain, with the rest obtained from reference TRBV28 and TRBJ1-5, is as follows: DVKVTQSSRYLVKRTGEKVFLECVQDMDHENMFWYRQDPGLGLRLIYFSYDVKMKEKGDIPEGYSVSREKKERFSLILESASTNQTSMYLCASSLLEGQFGQPQHFGDGTRLSIL.

V gene TRBV9 combines with J gene TRBJ1-2; D unclear. CDR3 size: 15 residues. V lost 1 base and J lost 8, with 18 bases in between. Looked up from germline, CDR1 is SGDLS and CDR2 is YYNGEE. This CDR3 is CASSVSRTDSEGYTF. DNA for the CDR3: TGTGCCAGCAGCGTATCTCGGACTGACTCGGAGGGCTACACCTTC.

There are many counts of this clonotype. The rearrangement joins TRBV7-3 to TRBJ1-5; D remains unclear. The CDR3 extends over 14 amino acids. Deletions cut 0 bases from V and 2 bases from J, with 5 bases between. Germline V lookup: CDR1 SGHTA, CDR2 FQGTGA. The chain's CDR3 is CASSLTTGNQPQHF. CDR3 DNA sequence: TGTGCCAGCAGCTTAACGACTGGCAATCAGCCCCAGCATTTT.

This clonotype showed up many times. The V and J genes are TRBV11-2 and TRBJ2-7; TRBD2 agrees at 7 bases. After removal of 7 bases from V and 7 bases from J, the junction contained 13 bases not matched to a gene. Per the germline V gene, CDR1 is SGHAT and CDR2 is FQNNGV. CDR3 length equals 14 residues. CDR3 region: CASTPGEGSTEQYF. The CDR3 region has the DNA TGTGCCAGCACCCCCGGGGAGGGGAGTACAGAGCAGTACTTC. The variable domain in full, with the rest retrieved from reference TRBV11-2 and TRBJ2-7, is EAGVAQSPRYKIIEKRQSVAFWCNPISGHATLYWYQQILGQGPKLLIQFQNNGVVDDSQLPKDRFSAERLKGVDSTLKIQPAKLEDSAVYLCASTPGEGSTEQYFGPGTRLTVT.

The gene calls are TRBV4-1 and TRBJ2-5, with no clear D. Germline loops: CDR1 MGHRA, CDR2 YSYEKL. V gave up 0 bases and J gave up 0 bases, with 11 bases separating them. There are 16 residues in the CDR3. CDR3 region: CASSQDLGRHQETQYF. DNA for the CDR3: TGCGCCAGCAGCCAAGATCTAGGACGCCACCAAGAGACCCAGTACTTC.

This rearrangement joins TRBV14 to TRBJ2-7; 7 nucleotides align to TRBD1. The germline CDR1 and CDR2 sequences are SGHDN and FVKESK. This CDR3 has 14 amino acids. V lost 1 base, J lost 3 bases, and 3 bases stayed unmatched. CDR3 residues: CASSQVSGGYEQYF. The CDR3 coding sequence is TGTGCCAGCAGCCAAGTGTCAGGGGGCTACGAGCAGTACTTC.

The chain combines TRBV2 with TRBJ2-1, with 7 bases lining up with TRBD2. CDR3 length: 15 residues. Germline V lookup: CDR1 SNHLY, CDR2 FYNNEI. V lost 7 bases and J lost 3; bases outside the gene matches: 9. The DNA of the CDR3 is TGTGCCAGCATGGCGGGAGCATCGGTCTACAATGAGCAGTTCTTC. Its translation is CASMAGASVYNEQFF.

This clonotype has at least ten counts. In DNA form, the CDR3 reads TGTGCCAGCAGCGGGCCAGGCCACACTGAAGCTTTCTTT. This codes for CASSGPGHTEAFF. This chain joins TRBV28 and TRBJ1-1, with unresolved D. The germline CDR1 and CDR2 sequences are MDHEN and SYDVKM. This CDR3 spans 13 amino acids. V lost 6 bases to trimming and J lost 3 bases, with 11 bases between them.

This clonotype has only a few counts. Possible read error: a much larger clone is one base away. The V call is TRBV27, the J call TRBJ2-3; 11 bases align to TRBD2. CDR3 length equals 14 residues. J gave up 6 bases and V 6 bases, and 5 bases lay outside the gene matches. CDR1 MNHEY and CDR2 SMNVEV come from the germline V gene (reference sequence). The CDR3 protein is CASSPSGRKDTQYF. As DNA, the CDR3 is TGTGCCAGCAGCCCTAGCGGGAGGAAGGATACGCAGTATTTT.

There are a few counts of this clonotype. The chain carries TRBV15 and TRBJ2-3, with TRBD1 identical over 10 bases. V trimming: 5 bases; J trimming: 7 bases; junction bases outside the gene matches: 9. This CDR3 spans 15 amino acids. The germline V gene encodes CDR1 LNHNV and CDR2 YYDKDF (reference sequence). In DNA, the CDR3 is TGTGCCACCAGCCCGACCGGGACAGGGGAACATACGCAGTATTTT. It specifies CATSPTGTGEHTQYF.

In its sample, this clonotype was seen a few times. The chain has TRBV5-1 and TRBJ1-3, with 9 positions matching TRBD1. Germline CDR1 and CDR2: SGHRS and YFSETQ. The CDR3 consists of 16 residues. V shed 4 bases, J shed 0 bases, and the junction held 5 bases outside the gene matches. This CDR3 reads CASSTGQGLSGNTIYF. The CDR3 DNA follows: TGCGCCAGCAGCACCGGACAGGGGCTCTCTGGAAACACCATATATTTT.

This chain links TRBV10-3 with TRBJ1-5; TRBD1 agrees at 7 bases. Germline values: CDR1 ENHRY, CDR2 SYGVKD. Germline trimming cut 7 bases from V and 7 bases from J; bases unmatched to any gene: 10. The CDR3 consists of 14 residues. CDR3 region: CAIIDRAVEQPQHF. The CDR3 DNA sequence: TGTGCCATCATAGACAGGGCGGTAGAGCAGCCCCAGCATTTT.

This clonotype came up many times. The V and J genes are TRBV20-1 and TRBJ1-2; 9 bases are a match to TRBD1. The CDR3 has 17 residues. V lost 2 bases, J lost 3 bases, and 13 bases stayed unmatched. Germline V gives CDR1 DFQATT, CDR2 SNEGSKA (reference sequence). The CDR3 DNA is TGCAGTGCTAGATCTTTACCGGGACAGGGAAAGGACTATGGCTACACCTTC. It yields the protein CSARSLPGQGKDYGYTF.

The CDR3 sequence: CASSSHSGGYNEQFF. The CDR3 DNA reads TGTGCCAGTAGTTCCCATAGCGGGGGTTACAATGAGCAGTTCTTC. This chain uses TRBV19 with TRBJ2-1, with 9 bases that match TRBD2. The CDR3 contains 15 residues. J gave up 4 bases and V 5 bases, and 6 bases lay outside the gene matches. Germline CDR1 and CDR2: LNHDA and SQIVND (reference sequence). Variable domain in full (rest from reference TRBV19 and TRBJ2-1): DGGITQSPKYLFRKEGQNVTLSCEQNLNHDAMYWYRQDPGQGLRLIYYSQIVNDFQKGDIAEGYSVSREKKESFPLTVTSAQKNPTAFYLCASSSHSGGYNEQFFGPGTRLTVL.

The chain uses TRBV4-2 and TRBJ1-2; D remains ambiguous. Trimming took 0 bases from V and 5 from J, leaving 7 bases between them. The CDR3 has 13 residues. Germline V CDR1 and CDR2: LGHNA, YNFKEQ. Here the CDR3 DNA reads TGTGCCAGCAGCCAAGATGGGGTATATGGCTACACCTTC. Protein product: CASSQDGVYGYTF.

This clonotype was observed at least ten times. The V gene is TRBV27, the J gene TRBJ2-2, with 7 bases lining up with TRBD1. From germline, CDR1 is MNHEY and CDR2 SMNVEV (reference sequence). V lost 6 bases to trimming and J lost 7 bases; unmatched junction nucleotides: 5. The CDR3 has 13 residues. CDR3 DNA: TGTGCCAGCAGGCCACAGGGGTACGGGGAGCTGTTTTTT. It yields the protein CASRPQGYGELFF.

This clonotype showed up many times. CDR3: CASSLGLAGYNEQFF. The DNA for the CDR3 is TGCGCCAGCAGCTTAGGTCTAGCGGGCTACAATGAGCAGTTCTTC. The chain is built from TRBV5-1 and TRBJ2-1; 8 bases agree with TRBD2. This CDR3 has 15 amino acids. V lost 2 bases to trimming and J lost 3 bases; unmatched junction nucleotides: 4. Germline CDR1 and CDR2: SGHRS and YFSETQ.

This clonotype came up a few times. The V and J genes are TRBV20-1 and TRBJ1-5; maybe TRBD1 (5 bases). The CDR3 loop spans 16 amino acids. Trimming took off 2 bases at V and 0 bases at J, with 14 bases between the two ends. Germline V gene sequence: CDR1 DFQATT, CDR2 SNEGSKA (reference sequence). The DNA of the CDR3 is TGCAGTGCTAGACTGCCCAGGGAGTATAGCAATCAGCCCCAGCATTTT. Translating it yields CSARLPREYSNQPQHF.

The V call is TRBV7-2, the J call TRBJ2-5; 7 nucleotides match TRBD1. Looked up from germline, CDR1 is SGHTA and CDR2 is FQGNSA. The V gene end was trimmed by 1 base and the J gene end by 2 bases; junction bases not matched to a gene: 7. There are 16 residues in the CDR3. CDR3 nucleotide sequence: TGTGCCAGCAGCTTAGGAGCCCCAGGGGGACAAGAGACCCAGTACTTC. Translated: CASSLGAPGGQETQYF.

This clonotype was counted at least ten times. The DNA of the CDR3 is TGTGCCAGCACCCAATGGGGACTGAACACCGGGGAGCTGTTTTTT. Protein: CASTQWGLNTGELFF. V usage is TRBV6-1 and J usage is TRBJ2-2, with a possible D match to TRBD2 (6 bases). V lost 7 bases and J lost 1, with 13 bases in between. CDR3 length: 15 residues. CDR1 is MNHNS, CDR2 SASEGT, per germline.

This chain uses TRBV5-1 with TRBJ2-1, with D unresolved. The CDR3 totals 12 residues. Germline CDR1 reads SGHRS; CDR2 reads YFSETQ. Trimming removed 0 bases from V and 9 bases from J, with 7 bases in between. The CDR3 loop reads CASSLGDGEQFF. CDR3 DNA: TGCGCCAGCAGCTTGGGTGACGGTGAGCAGTTCTTC.

This clonotype showed up many times. The J gene is TRBJ1-5, the V gene TRBV18; 7 nucleotides agree with TRBD1. Unmatched junction bases numbered 8, after V lost 3 bases and J lost 6 bases. The CDR3 loop spans 15 amino acids. CDR1 and CDR2 (germline): KGHSH, LQKENI. The CDR3 loop reads CASSPPQGDGQPQHF. The CDR3 DNA reads as TGTGCCAGCTCACCCCCTCAGGGGGACGGTCAGCCCCAGCATTTT.

This clonotype turned up a few times. The gene calls are TRBV6-1 and TRBJ1-5, with TRBD1 identical over 8 bases. J lost 2 bases, V lost 6 bases, and 3 bases had no gene match. Germline loops: CDR1 MNHNS, CDR2 SASEGT. The length of the CDR3 is 14 residues. The chain's CDR3 is CASRLGQGNQPQHF. In nucleotides, the CDR3 is TGTGCCAGCAGGTTGGGACAGGGCAATCAGCCCCAGCATTTT.